These 21 T cell receptor beta chains share one sample of origin, sequenced in a study of blood T cell repertoires in COVID-19. Profiling relied on immunoSEQ multiplex PCR, and the TCRdb table lists in-frame clones only, not all of them. The sample has about 250,000 clones; roughly 89% are singletons. The specimen was peripheral blood. The source is a woman aged 40 to 49 who had recovered from COVID-19.

The CDR3 protein is CASSLSYSTGELFF. CDR3 in DNA: TGTGCCAGCAGTTTATCTTACAGCACCGGGGAGCTGTTTTTT. This chain connects TRBV28 to TRBJ2-2; D unclear. CDR3 length equals 14 residues. The germline V gene has CDR1 MDHEN and CDR2 SYDVKM. Trimming shortened V by 1 base and J by 4 bases, and 7 bases separated the two germline ends.

The chain links TRBV5-1 to TRBJ2-2; 12 bases match TRBD2. The ends lost 3 bases at V and 8 bases at J; junction bases unmatched: 5. CDR1 SGHRS and CDR2 YFSETQ come from the germline V gene. CDR3 length: 15 amino acids. This CDR3 is CASSYETSGRGELFF. In DNA, the CDR3 is TGCGCCAGCAGCTACGAGACTAGCGGGAGAGGGGAGCTGTTTTTT.

The rearrangement links TRBV29-1 to TRBJ2-7; the D gene is possibly TRBD1 (5 bases). The germline V gene has CDR1 SQVTM and CDR2 ANQGSEA. The germline V and J ends were trimmed by 3 bases and 0 bases, with 15 bases remaining between them. The CDR3 is 15 amino acids. The CDR3 loop reads CSVEVGAASSYEQYF. The CDR3 nucleotides read TGCAGCGTTGAGGTAGGGGCAGCGAGCTCCTACGAGCAGTACTTC.

This sequence joins TRBV7-8 and TRBJ2-3; no firm D call. The germline CDR1 and CDR2 sequences are SGHVS and FQNEAQ. The CDR3 loop spans 13 amino acids. Trimming cost V 5 bases and J 5 bases, with 11 bases left between them. CDR3: CASSVAWQDTQYF. CDR3 nucleotide sequence: TGTGCCAGCAGCGTCGCCTGGCAAGATACGCAGTATTTT. Looking up the rest from reference TRBV7-8 and TRBJ2-3 gives the full variable domain: GAGVSQSPRYKVAKRGQDVALRCDPISGHVSLFWYQQALGQGPEFLTYFQNEAQLDKSGLPSDRFFAERPEGSVSTLKIQRTQQEDSAVYLCASSVAWQDTQYFGPGTRLTVL.

This chain joins TRBV14 and TRBJ2-2; D may be TRBD2 (5 bases). Looked up from germline, CDR1 is SGHDN and CDR2 is FVKESK. Trimming shortened V by 1 base and J by 1 base, and 13 bases separated the two germline ends. The CDR3 covers 17 residues. In DNA form, the CDR3 reads TGTGCCAGCAGCCAAGCGTCGGAACGGGAGAACACCGGGGAGCTGTTTTTT. Translated, it gives CASSQASERENTGELFF.

J is TRBJ1-1 and V is TRBV15, with TRBD1 as a possible D gene (6 bases). Germline lookup yields CDR1 LNHNV and CDR2 YYDKDF (reference sequence). CDR3 length: 13 residues. The ends were cut back, 7 bases at V and 4 bases at J, with 13 bases in the middle. Here the CDR3 DNA reads TGTGCCACCAAAAAGGGGGGGTTCACTGAAGCTTTCTTT. Translated, it gives CATKKGGFTEAFF.

This chain joins TRBV5-1 and TRBJ2-3; D uncertain. CDR1 and CDR2 (germline): SGHRS, YFSETQ. Trimming left V 4 bases short and J 4 bases short, with 16 bases between. The CDR3 spans 15 residues. The CDR3 coding sequence is TGCGCCAGCAGCAGGCCGACCCGCGAGGCAGATACGCAGTATTTT. Protein sequence: CASSRPTREADTQYF.

The V call is TRBV29-1, the J call TRBJ2-1, with TRBD2 matching 10 bases. The CDR3 extends over 12 amino acids. Germline CDR1 SQVTM, CDR2 ANQGSEA. With V trimmed by 4 bases and J by 10 bases, 4 bases remained unmatched. DNA for the CDR3: TGCAGCGTTGGTGGACTAGCGGTCGAGCAGTTCTTC. Translated, it gives CSVGGLAVEQFF.

The chain is built from TRBV6-5 and TRBJ2-2; D remains unclear. Germline lookup yields CDR1 MNHEY and CDR2 SVGAGI. The V gene lost 2 bases and the J gene lost 4 bases, with 8 bases spanning the gap. The CDR3 totals 14 residues. The CDR3 reads CASSYDTFTGELFF. CDR3 DNA sequence: TGTGCCAGCAGTTACGACACGTTCACCGGGGAGCTGTTTTTT.

The rearrangement links TRBV5-4 to TRBJ2-2, with D unresolved. This CDR3 comprises 14 residues. The V gene's germline CDR1 is SGHNT and CDR2 YYREEE (reference sequence). V was clipped by 7 bases and J by 0 bases, with 10 bases between them. CDR3 amino acids: CASRVNPNTGELFF. CDR3 sequence (DNA): TGTGCCAGCCGGGTTAATCCGAACACCGGGGAGCTGTTTTTT.

CDR3 amino acids: CASSGHLNQPQHF. In DNA form, the CDR3 reads TGTGCCAGCAGCGGACACCTAAATCAGCCCCAGCATTTT. The rearrangement links TRBV6-5 to TRBJ1-5, with a weak D call TRBD1 (5 bases). The germline CDR1 and CDR2 sequences are MNHEY and SVGAGI. This CDR3 is built from 13 residues. V was shortened by 6 bases and J by 4 bases, with 10 bases between the two germline ends.

This chain connects TRBV10-1 to TRBJ2-4; D possibly corresponds to TRBD1 (6 bases). Trimming took off 8 bases at V and 5 bases at J, with 10 bases between the two ends. Looked up from germline, CDR1 is WNHNN and CDR2 is SYGVQD (reference sequence). The CDR3 runs 12 residues. The CDR3 coding sequence is TGCGCCAGCTCAGGGGTCCAAAACATTCAGTACTTC. This encodes CASSGVQNIQYF.

The genes are TRBV7-7 and TRBJ2-2; possibly TRBD1 for D (5 bases). With 1 base removed from V and 4 bases from J, the gap between germline ends came to 19 bases. This CDR3 region has 18 residues. Per germline, CDR1 SSHAT and CDR2 FNYEAQ (reference sequence). This chain's CDR3 is CASSLEIYSRAPTGELFF. The CDR3 DNA follows: TGTGCCAGCAGCTTAGAGATTTATAGCAGGGCTCCCACCGGGGAGCTGTTTTTT.

The V call is TRBV7-2, the J call TRBJ2-3; 10 positions agree with TRBD2. The length of the CDR3 is 16 residues. Germline lookup yields CDR1 SGHTA and CDR2 FQGNSA. V shed 3 bases and J 1 base; nucleotides not matched to a gene: 4. DNA of the CDR3: TGTGCCAGCAGCTTGGCCGGGACTAGCGGCACAGATACGCAGTATTTT. Its translation is CASSLAGTSGTDTQYF.

This clone was recorded only once. The chain employs TRBV28 and TRBJ2-5; 11 bases agree with TRBD2. CDR3 length: 14 residues. CDR1 MDHEN and CDR2 SYDVKM come from the germline V gene. V was clipped by 5 bases and J by 4 bases; unmatched bases: 3. The CDR3 DNA follows: TGTGCCAGCAGTAGTACTAGCGGGGGAGAGACCCAGTACTTC. It codes for CASSSTSGGETQYF.

This sequence joins TRBV19 and TRBJ1-2; D is possibly TRBD1 (6 bases). The CDR3 sequence is 14 residues long. Germline V gene lookup returns CDR1 LNHDA and CDR2 SQIVND (reference sequence). With 4 bases removed from V and 6 bases from J, the gap between germline ends came to 15 bases. The CDR3, as DNA: TGTGCCAGTAGTACCCGGACAGCGCAGAATGGCTACACCTTC. Translating gives CASSTRTAQNGYTF.

The chain recombines TRBV30 with TRBJ1-3; TRBD1 might be the D (6 bases). V lost 0 bases to trimming and J lost 1 base, with 13 bases between them. Germline CDR1 reads GTSNPN; CDR2 reads SVGIG (reference sequence). The CDR3 sequence is 16 residues long. As DNA, the CDR3 is TGTGCCTGGAGTGTATGGGGACACCTTTCTGGAAACACCATATATTTT. Protein product: CAWSVWGHLSGNTIYF.

The genes are TRBV18 and TRBJ2-3; 13 bases are shared with TRBD2. The CDR3 has 18 residues. V shed 4 bases and J 3 bases; nucleotides not matched to a gene: 10. The V gene's germline CDR1 is KGHSH and CDR2 LQKENI. Here the CDR3 reads CASSLAGLAGVSTDTQYF. CDR3 DNA: TGTGCCAGCTCACTTGCCGGACTAGCGGGAGTGTCTACAGATACGCAGTATTTT.

J is TRBJ2-5 and V is TRBV4-3; 8 bases line up with TRBD1. This CDR3 spans 16 amino acids. Germline-derived CDR1 and CDR2 are LGHNA and YSLEER. V dropped 4 bases and J dropped 2; count of bases not matched to a gene: 9. CDR3 sequence reads: CASSRGQGSWQETQYF. The DNA for the CDR3 is TGCGCCAGCAGCCGAGGACAGGGTTCTTGGCAAGAGACCCAGTACTTC.

The chain recombines TRBV11-3 with TRBJ2-2; 7 nucleotides agree with TRBD1. Germline trimming cut 6 bases from V and 2 bases from J; bases unmatched to any gene: 6. Germline V lookup: CDR1 SGHNT, CDR2 YENEEA. The CDR3 has 15 amino acids. The CDR3 loop reads CASRDPGGNTGELFF. CDR3 sequence (DNA): TGTGCCAGCAGGGATCCAGGGGGTAACACCGGGGAGCTGTTTTTT.

CDR3 sequence: CASNQVAGTGELFF. CDR3 in DNA: TGTGCCAGCAACCAGGTGGCGGGCACCGGGGAGCTGTTTTTT. This chain connects TRBV11-3 to TRBJ2-2; weak D call: TRBD2 (5 bases). Germline assignment: CDR1 SGHNT and CDR2 YENEEA. The CDR3 covers 14 residues. V lost 7 bases and J lost 4, with 13 bases in between. Drawing the rest from reference TRBV11-3 and TRBJ2-2, the complete variable domain is EAGVVQSPRYKIIEKKQPVAFWCNPISGHNTLYWYLQNLGQGPELLIRYENEEAVDDSQLPKDRFSAERLKGVDSTLKIQPAELGDSAVYLCASNQVAGTGELFFGEGSRLTVL.